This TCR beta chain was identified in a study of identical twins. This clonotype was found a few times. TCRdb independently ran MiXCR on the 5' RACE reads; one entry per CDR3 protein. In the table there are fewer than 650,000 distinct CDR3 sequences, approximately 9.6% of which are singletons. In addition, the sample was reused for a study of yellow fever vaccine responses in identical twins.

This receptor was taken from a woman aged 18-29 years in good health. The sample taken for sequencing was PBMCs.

Written as DNA, the CDR3 is TGTGCCAGCAGCCCCGGATCTTTGGACAATGAGCAGTTCTTC. This translates into CASSPGSLDNEQFF. The V and J genes are TRBV9 and TRBJ2-1; the D is unclear. Trimming cost V 4 bases and J 5 bases, with 13 bases left between them. The CDR3 extends over 14 amino acids. CDR1 is SGDLS and CDR2 is YYNGEE in the germline V gene.